This is a list of T cell receptor beta chains from one sample in a study of T cells in Graves' hyperthyroidism and ophthalmopathy. In TCRdb, the multiplex PCR reads were re-called with MiXCR into one record per CDR3 protein. Here the sample spans some 740,000 distinct CDR3 sequences, 14% being singletons. Specimen: blood. Receptors were obtained from a woman younger than 35 with Graves' hyperthyroidism. Both conserved end residues are part of each CDR3. The D gene is left open where the match is weak. Part of the rows lack a size; the others show once, few, many or a class for expanded clones.

>TRBJ1-1|-|-|TRBV4-3
CASSQDTQAVNTEAFF
TGCGCCAGCAGCCAAGATACGCAGGCCGTGAACACTGAAGCTTTCTTT
>TRBJ2-5|-|-|TRBV7-9
CASSYPGGEETQYF
TGTGCCAGCAGCTACCCAGGGGGGGAAGAGACCCAGTACTTC
>TRBJ1-1|many|-|TRBV29-1
CSVGSGVTEAFF
TGCAGCGTTGGCTCCGGGGTTACTGAAGCTTTCTTT
>TRBJ2-1|few|TRBD1|TRBV24-1
CATSDPRTGSYNEQFF
TGTGCCACCAGTGATCCTAGGACAGGCTCCTACAATGAGCAGTTCTTC
>TRBJ2-3|many|-|TRBV12-3/TRBV12-4
CASSSPSGDTQYF
TGTGCCAGCAGTTCCCCGAGTGGGGATACGCAGTATTTT
>TRBJ2-1|-|TRBD1|TRBV10-1
CASSEGYRGLRNEQFF
TGCGCCAGCAGTGAGGGGTACAGGGGGCTTCGGAATGAGCAGTTCTTC
>TRBJ1-5|many|-|TRBV27
CASSRIQGGGYSNQPQHF
TGTGCCAGCAGCCGAATTCAGGGAGGGGGATATAGCAATCAGCCCCAGCATTTT
>TRBJ2-1|-|TRBD2|TRBV28
CASSLLGTSGSDEQFF
TGTGCCAGCAGTTTGTTGGGGACTAGCGGGAGCGATGAGCAGTTCTTC
>TRBJ2-1|-|TRBD2|TRBV10-1
CASSTHSGTIVRQFF
TGCGCCAGCAGTACCCACTCCGGGACTATAGTTCGACAGTTCTTC
>TRBJ2-7|many|-|TRBV20-1
CSARDPREGYEQYF
TGCAGTGCTAGAGATCCCCGGGAAGGCTACGAGCAGTACTTC
>TRBJ1-6|-|-|TRBV2
CASSEGWNSPLHF
TGTGCCAGCAGTGAGGGTTGGAATTCACCCCTCCACTTT
>TRBJ2-1|-|TRBD2|TRBV20-1
CSAHTSGRAPRNEQFF
TGCAGTGCTCACACTAGCGGGAGGGCCCCCCGCAATGAGCAGTTCTTC
>TRBJ2-1|many|-|TRBV12-3/TRBV12-4
CASSKSHEQFF
TGTGCCAGCAGCAAATCACATGAGCAGTTCTTC
>TRBJ2-1|many|-|TRBV20-1
CSASGRGYNEQFF
TGCAGTGCTAGCGGGAGAGGCTACAATGAGCAGTTCTTC
>TRBJ2-5|-|-|TRBV11-3
CASTTSKSRETQYF
TGTGCCAGCACCACCTCTAAATCCCGTGAGACCCAGTACTTC
>TRBJ1-1|many|TRBD1|TRBV5-1
CASSLVGQVFTEAFF
TGCGCCAGCAGCTTGGTAGGACAGGTCTTTACTGAAGCTTTCTTT
>TRBJ2-2|-|TRBD1|TRBV7-9
CASSFRDRGFSGELFF
TGTGCCAGCAGCTTCCGGGACAGGGGGTTTTCCGGGGAGCTGTTTTTT
>TRBJ2-7|few|-|TRBV12-3/TRBV12-4
CASSLNAGYEQYF
TGTGCCAGCAGTTTAAATGCGGGGTACGAGCAGTACTTC
>TRBJ2-7|many|-|TRBV12-3/TRBV12-4
CASRSSRDHEQYF
TGTGCCAGCAGGTCCTCCCGGGACCACGAGCAGTACTTC
>TRBJ1-5|-|-|TRBV19
CASSMVAGQPQHF
TGTGCCAGTAGTATGGTTGCAGGTCAGCCCCAGCATTTT
>TRBJ1-1|few|-|TRBV19
CASRNDRTYTEAFF
TGTGCCAGTAGAAATGACAGGACCTACACTGAAGCTTTCTTT
>TRBJ2-3|many|-|TRBV13
CASSLVRGDTQYF
TGTGCCAGCAGCTTGGTGCGTGGAGATACGCAGTATTTT
>TRBJ2-1|few|-|TRBV13
CASSLDPGPLEGEQFF
TGTGCCAGCAGCTTAGATCCAGGACCGCTAGAGGGTGAGCAGTTCTTC
>TRBJ2-2|-|-|TRBV29-1
CSAKGLINTGELFF
TGCAGCGCGAAGGGCCTTATTAACACCGGGGAGCTGTTTTTT
>TRBJ2-1|many|TRBD2|TRBV2
CASRGAGGPYNEQFF
TGTGCCAGCAGAGGAGCGGGAGGGCCCTACAATGAGCAGTTCTTC
>TRBJ1-2|few|-|TRBV7-2
CASRGNGYTF
TGTGCCAGCAGGGGAAATGGCTACACCTTC
>TRBJ2-3|many|TRBD1|TRBV5-1
CASGTGHTDTQYF
TGCGCCAGCGGGACAGGGCACACAGATACGCAGTATTTT
>TRBJ2-1|-|TRBD1|TRBV4-1
CASSQEGTGYNEQFF
TGCGCCAGCAGCCAAGAGGGGACAGGGTACAATGAGCAGTTCTTC
>TRBJ2-7|-|TRBD2|TRBV9
CASRGSEREGLTHEQYF
TGTGCCAGCAGAGGAAGCGAGCGGGAGGGCCTGACCCACGAGCAGTACTTC
>TRBJ2-1|-|-|TRBV13
CASTPRIRVGGVYNEQFF
TGTGCCAGCACTCCCAGGATTAGGGTTGGGGGCGTCTACAATGAGCAGTTCTTC
>TRBJ2-7|many|-|TRBV9
CASSVEVGSYEQYF
TGTGCCAGCAGCGTAGAAGTCGGATCCTACGAGCAGTACTTC
>TRBJ2-1|many|-|TRBV7-3
CASSPSGFTGFDEQFF
TGTGCCAGCAGCCCGAGCGGGTTTACAGGGTTCGATGAGCAGTTCTTC
>TRBJ2-3|-|-|TRBV3-1
CASSGRRTDTQYF
TGCGCCAGCAGTGGCAGGAGAACAGATACGCAGTATTTT
>TRBJ2-5|many|TRBD1|TRBV20-1
CSALPGQVKETQYF
TGCAGTGCGCTTCCGGGACAGGTGAAAGAGACCCAGTACTTC
>TRBJ2-1|many|-|TRBV28
CASSLTLLRDHEQFF
TGTGCCAGCAGTTTAACTTTACTACGGGACCATGAGCAGTTCTTC
>TRBJ2-5|many|-|TRBV2
CASMRSGADSRFRQETQYF
TGTGCCAGCATGCGCAGTGGGGCTGATAGTAGGTTTCGCCAAGAGACCCAGTACTTC
>TRBJ2-7|many|-|TRBV11-2
CASRGQGNYEQYF
TGTGCCAGCAGGGGACAAGGGAACTACGAGCAGTACTTC
>TRBJ2-1|few|-|TRBV7-9
CATRTWGRENSYNEQFF
TGTGCCACCCGCACATGGGGGCGGGAGAATTCATACAATGAGCAGTTCTTC
>TRBJ1-5|few|-|TRBV12-3/TRBV12-4
CASIPSNRDSNQPQHF
TGTGCCAGCATCCCTTCCAACAGGGATAGCAATCAGCCCCAGCATTTT
>TRBJ2-1|many|TRBD1|TRBV2
CASRTGGRQYNEQFF
TGTGCCAGCCGGACAGGGGGCCGTCAGTACAATGAGCAGTTCTTC
>TRBJ2-1|few|-|TRBV7-8
CALRKQGANEQFF
TGTGCTCTACGGAAACAGGGAGCCAATGAGCAGTTCTTC
>TRBJ2-7|few|TRBD2|TRBV5-5
CASRRDGRAAGEQYF
TGTGCCAGCAGGAGAGACGGGAGGGCCGCCGGCGAGCAGTACTTC
>TRBJ2-1|-|-|TRBV9
CASSVGLSNEQFF
TGTGCCAGCAGCGTTGGCCTCAGCAATGAGCAGTTCTTC